This T cell receptor beta chain was sequenced in a study of T-cell reconstitution after alpha-beta-depleted transplantation in children. Study-wide results and limits: Reports say that about two months after transplant, the alpha-beta T cells came out of several hundred graft clones that had expanded.

In its sample, this clonotype was seen a few times. The antigen remains unidentified. The V gene lost 2 bases and the J gene lost 5 bases, with 6 bases spanning the gap. The germline V gene has CDR1 LGHNT and CDR2 FRNRAP. The CDR3 consists of 12 residues. Preparation of the TCRbeta library involved a method that used unique molecular identifiers. In TCRdb, the PCR reads were re-called with MiXCR into one record per CDR3 protein. The sample lists around 700,000 distinct CDR3 sequences; over 10% were seen once. The input for sequencing was PBMCs, taken before TCRalphabeta/CD19-depleted stem cell transplant. The chain carries TRBV12-5 and TRBJ2-5; D uncertain. The sequence was collected from a girl aged 2 to 9 with congenital amegakaryocytic thrombocytopenia, due to receive a stem cell transplant. CDR3 protein: CASGLLMETQYF. The DNA for the CDR3 is TGTGCTAGTGGTTTGCTGATGGAGACCCAGTACTTC.